Presented here are 18 T cell receptor beta chains from one specimen sequenced in a study of beta chain features in type 1 diabetes. Overall study results and limits: All four CD4+ subsets from Type 1 diabetes patients carried moderately but significantly shorter TCRB CDR3s.

Expressed TCRB transcripts were sequenced because the entire RNA isolate underwent reverse transcription. Only in-frame clones appear in the TCRdb table, and some are missing; sequencing was by immunoSEQ multiplex PCR. The sample gives 300,000 to 400,000 clones, roughly 12% of which show up once; about 0.015% is in the top ten. These TCRs' antigens remain unknown. Sequencing was performed on naive CD4+ T cells from blood. The receptors shown here come from a woman younger than 30 with type 1 diabetes.

Only a few counts were recorded for this clone. This sequence joins TRBV29-1 and TRBJ1-2, with D possibly matching TRBD1 (5 bases). The CDR3 is 15 amino acids. V shed 4 bases and J shed 5 bases, with 20 bases lying between them. The germline CDR1 and CDR2 sequences are SQVTM and ANQGSEA. In DNA, the CDR3 is TGCAGCGTTGCTTGGGGAGGTGGACAAATTTATGGCTACACCTTC. This sequence encodes CSVAWGGGQIYGYTF.

This clone came up a few times. The chain employs TRBV13 and TRBJ2-7; 10 nucleotides agree with TRBD2. The V gene's germline CDR1 is PRHDT and CDR2 FYEKMQ (reference sequence). The CDR3 runs to 18 residues. The trim removed 3 bases at V and 4 bases at J, leaving 15 bases unmatched. The CDR3 protein is CASSFVTSGVSGAYEQYF. The CDR3 DNA reads TGTGCCAGCAGCTTCGTTACTAGCGGGGTCAGCGGGGCTTACGAGCAGTACTTC. Supplemented by reference TRBV13 and TRBJ2-7, the full variable domain reads AAGVIQSPRHLIKEKRETATLKCYPIPRHDTVYWYQQGPGQDPQFLISFYEKMQSDKGSIPDRFSAQQFSDYHSELNMSSLELGDSALYFCASSFVTSGVSGAYEQYFGPGTRLTVT.

V gene TRBV6-6 combines with J gene TRBJ2-2; 7 nucleotides line up with TRBD1. The CDR3 has 15 residues. The junction had 5 bases not matched to a gene; V was cut back by 0 bases and J by 7 bases. Germline V gene data show CDR1 as MNHNY and CDR2 as SVGAGI (reference sequence). The CDR3 nucleotides are TGTGCCAGCAGTTACTCGACAGGGAAGAACGGGGAGCTGTTTTTT. This gives the protein CASSYSTGKNGELFF.

The table lists this clone with a few counts. The V gene is TRBV2, the J gene TRBJ2-2; 9 bases align to TRBD1. With V trimmed by 3 bases and J by 3 bases, 5 bases remained unmatched. In germline, CDR1 is SNHLY, CDR2 FYNNEI. This CDR3 region has 16 residues. Here the CDR3 reads CASSDLGTGYTGELFF. Here the CDR3 DNA reads TGTGCCAGCAGTGATTTGGGGACAGGGTACACCGGGGAGCTGTTTTTT.

In this sample, this clone turned up a few times. J is TRBJ2-1 and V is TRBV19, with D possibly TRBD1 on 5 matching bases. The length of the CDR3 is 12 residues. Trimming pared 10 bases from V and 10 bases from J, leaving 17 bases between. Germline CDR1 reads LNHDA; CDR2 reads SQIVND (reference sequence). CDR3 nucleotides: TGTGCCACATCGACAGAACCCCTCGAGCAGTTCTTC. Its translation is CATSTEPLEQFF.

The rearrangement joins TRBV5-4 to TRBJ1-2; TRBD1 aligns across 10 bases. V shed 2 bases and J 6 bases; nucleotides not matched to a gene: 10. The germline V gene encodes CDR1 SGHNT and CDR2 YYREEE (reference sequence). CDR3 length: 16 amino acids. The CDR3 nucleotides are TGTGCCAGCAGCTTTGCACGGGACAGGGGATGGGATGGCTACACCTTC. Residues: CASSFARDRGWDGYTF.

The J gene is TRBJ2-3, the V gene TRBV7-2, with D hard to call. Trimming stripped 4 bases from V and 11 bases from J, with 16 bases between. Germline CDR1 reads SGHTA; CDR2 reads FQGNSA. The length of the CDR3 is 13 residues. The CDR3 is CASSSSFPGVQYF. The DNA of the CDR3 is TGTGCCAGCAGCTCGTCCTTTCCGGGTGTGCAGTATTTT.

The genes are TRBV7-2 and TRBJ2-3; D might be TRBD2 (6 bases). Trimming removed 2 bases from V and 4 bases from J, with 22 bases in between. The CDR3 runs to 18 residues. From germline, CDR1 is SGHTA and CDR2 FQGNSA. Here the CDR3 reads CASSLSRFWGGKADTQYF. The CDR3 DNA is TGTGCCAGCAGCTTATCCAGATTTTGGGGCGGGAAGGCAGATACGCAGTATTTT.

V is TRBV29-1 and J is TRBJ1-1; TRBD1 matches 9 bases. The CDR3 loop spans 17 amino acids. V shed 0 bases and J 5 bases; nucleotides not matched to a gene: 13. The germline CDR1 and CDR2 sequences are SQVTM and ANQGSEA. In DNA, the CDR3 is TGCAGCGTTGAAGATCCCTACCACACAGGGGGCAGGACTGAAGCTTTCTTT. Its translation is CSVEDPYHTGGRTEAFF.

Only a few counts were recorded for this clone. V gene TRBV10-3 combines with J gene TRBJ2-5; no firm D call. The CDR3 totals 12 residues. Germline V CDR1 and CDR2: ENHRY, SYGVKD. V was cut by 8 bases and J by 1 base, with 8 bases left in between. The CDR3 protein is CAIGEFQETQYF. The CDR3, as DNA: TGTGCCATCGGAGAATTCCAAGAGACCCAGTACTTC.

This clone was seen only a few times. The rearrangement uses TRBV9 and TRBJ2-4; possibly TRBD2 for D (7 bases). The germline V gene has CDR1 SGDLS and CDR2 YYNGEE. This CDR3 is built from 15 residues. V was clipped by 4 bases and J by 9 bases, with 20 bases between them. DNA for the CDR3: TGTGCCAGCAGCACAGGGACTACCCTTGGGGGCATTCAGTACTTC. Protein sequence: CASSTGTTLGGIQYF.

This chain links TRBV5-4 with TRBJ2-7; 11 bases line up with TRBD2. The germline gives CDR1 SGHNT, CDR2 YYREEE (reference sequence). V lost 4 bases and J lost 6; bases outside the gene matches: 9. The length of the CDR3 is 15 residues. CDR3 in amino acids: CASSGLAGGPGEQYF. In DNA, the CDR3 is TGTGCCAGCAGCGGATTAGCGGGAGGGCCGGGCGAGCAGTACTTC.

This clone was seen more than once but under ten times. The V call is TRBV5-4, the J call TRBJ2-5, with TRBD2 as a possible D gene (7 bases). V dropped 4 bases and J dropped 4 bases, with 14 bases sitting between them. The CDR3 is 14 amino acids. The germline V gene encodes CDR1 SGHNT and CDR2 YYREEE (reference sequence). The CDR3 sequence is CASSTRGGGETQYF. The CDR3 DNA sequence: TGTGCCAGCAGCACTAGGGGGGGAGGAGAGACCCAGTACTTC.

This clone has a handful of counts. The chain couples TRBV25-1 to TRBJ1-1; TRBD1 matches at 9 bases. V lost 5 bases and J lost 11; bases outside the gene matches: 9. This CDR3 has 13 amino acids. Germline V lookup: CDR1 MGHDK, CDR2 SYGVNS. CDR3 residues: CASSPGTGREAFF. DNA of the CDR3: TGTGCCAGCAGTCCCGGGACAGGGCGCGAGGCTTTCTTT.

This clone was counted a few times. The chain has TRBV7-2 and TRBJ2-4; perhaps TRBD2 as D (6 bases). This CDR3 has 14 residues. Deletions cut 5 bases from V and 0 bases from J, with 8 bases between. CDR1 and CDR2 from the germline V gene are SGHTA and FQGNSA. The CDR3, as DNA: TGTGCCAGCAGCGTCGGGGGAGCCAAAAACATTCAGTACTTC. This translates into CASSVGGAKNIQYF.

This clone was found a few times. The chain carries TRBV29-1 and TRBJ2-1, with TRBD2 identical over 7 bases. Per the germline V gene, CDR1 is SQVTM and CDR2 is ANQGSEA. The junction had 8 bases not matched to a gene; V was cut back by 4 bases and J by 5 bases. This CDR3 is 14 amino acids long. The CDR3, as DNA: TGCAGCGTTGCGAGGATTGCGGGGGACAATGAGCAGTTCTTC. It encodes CSVARIAGDNEQFF.

The chain combines TRBV7-9 with TRBJ2-3; TRBD2 agrees at 8 bases. Germline V lookup: CDR1 SEHNR, CDR2 FQNEAQ (reference sequence). There are 14 residues in the CDR3. V lost 1 base and J lost 9; bases outside the gene matches: 6. CDR3 region: CASSLVPERETQYF. The CDR3 region has the DNA TGTGCCAGCAGCTTAGTCCCAGAGCGGGAGACGCAGTATTTT.

This clone was counted a few times. The V gene is TRBV2, the J gene TRBJ1-5; D may be TRBD1 (6 bases). The V and J ends lost 6 bases and 7 bases respectively, with 13 bases between them. Germline assignment: CDR1 SNHLY and CDR2 FYNNEI. This CDR3 is 13 amino acids long. The CDR3 DNA reads as TGTGCCAGCAGCCAACAGGGAGACCAGCCCCAGCATTTT. This translates into CASSQQGDQPQHF.